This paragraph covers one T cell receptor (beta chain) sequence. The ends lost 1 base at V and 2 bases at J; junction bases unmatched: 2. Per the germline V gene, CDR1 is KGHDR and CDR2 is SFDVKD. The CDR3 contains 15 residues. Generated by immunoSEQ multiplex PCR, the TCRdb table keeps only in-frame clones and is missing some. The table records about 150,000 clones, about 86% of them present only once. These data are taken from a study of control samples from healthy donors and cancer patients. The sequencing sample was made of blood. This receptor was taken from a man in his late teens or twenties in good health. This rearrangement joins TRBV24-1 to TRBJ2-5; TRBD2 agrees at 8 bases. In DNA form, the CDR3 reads TGTGCCACCAGTGATTTAAGCGGGGGTCAAGAGACCCAGTACTTC. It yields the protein CATSDLSGGQETQYF.